This T cell receptor (beta chain) was obtained from a study of blood T cell repertoires in COVID-19. The overall study: Spain, Italy and the United States supplied samples that represented acute and convalescent COVID-19. PBMCs, B-cell-depleted T cells, or T cells were the source of the cDNA or gDNA that made up the material.

In the original analysis: Quantification of nucleated cells was approximated via reference gene primer amplification. TCRdb keeps only in-frame clones here, not all; method: immunoSEQ multiplex PCR. Clone size and V and J calls were adopted from that table, with D and trimming inferred from the DNA. The table lists 470,000 or so clones, about 89% of them singletons. Trimming took 0 bases from V and 3 from J, leaving 3 bases between them. The germline V gene encodes CDR1 SGHDN and CDR2 FVKESK. The CDR3 runs to 12 residues. The receptor's source is a woman under 40 with acute or convalescent COVID-19. The sequenced sample was peripheral blood. The chain links TRBV14 to TRBJ2-7, with D unresolved. CDR3 protein: CASSQDHYEQYF. The DNA of the CDR3 is TGTGCCAGCAGCCAAGATCACTACGAGCAGTACTTC. Supplemented by reference TRBV14 and TRBJ2-7, the full variable domain reads EAGVTQFPSHSVIEKGQTVTLRCDPISGHDNLYWYRRVMGKEIKFLLHFVKESKQDESGMPNNRFLAERTGGTYSTLKVQPAELEDSGVYFCASSQDHYEQYFGPGTRLTVT.